Listed below are T cell receptor beta chains from one sample, sequenced in a study of T-cell reconstitution after alpha-beta-depleted transplantation in children. Via MiXCR, TCRdb re-called the PCR reads, giving one row per CDR3 protein. The table has roughly 500,000 distinct CDR3 sequences, about 30% seen once. This material consisted of PBMCs from the stem cell graft donor, taken from the stem cell graft. Receptor source: a human donor who donated a stem cell graft to a child with aplastic anemia. Each CDR3 is given with its conserved first and last residue.

V | CDR3
TRBV20-1 | CSGRGGHLGAEAFF
TRBV7-2 | CASSLGSEGATRGYTF
TRBV11-2 | CASSRRHRTGSEGNEQFF
TRBV7-2 | CASRFDRGSSYNEQFF
TRBV6-2/TRBV6-3 | CASSYLGGNEQFF
TRBV20-1 | CSARDPRARDTQYF
TRBV5-1 | CASSLYMNTGELFF
TRBV20-1 | CSASPRGRTRSNEQFF
TRBV6-1 | CASRGEMNTEAFF
TRBV7-9 | CASSFSGNNQPQHF